This T cell receptor beta chain derives from a study of blood T cell repertoires in COVID-19. In the original processing: Estimation of nucleated cell counts relied on the amplification of reference gene primers. This table comes from immunoSEQ multiplex PCR, and its TCRdb copy is limited to in-frame clones, with some not included. V and J calls and clone size are copied from that table; D and trimming were computed from the DNA. The table records 430,000 or so clones, about 87% of them present only once. Seattle enrolled patients during active infection and tracked them longitudinally. CDR3 length: 12 amino acids. V dropped 0 bases and J dropped 5 bases, with 7 bases sitting between them. Germline lookup yields CDR1 SQVTM and CDR2 ANQGSEA.

Sequenced material: peripheral blood. This sequence originates from a man aged 18 to 30 with COVID-19, enrolled during active disease. The chain has TRBV29-1 and TRBJ1-2; possible D gene TRBD1, 5 bases. In DNA form, the CDR3 reads TGCAGCGTTGAAGAGACAGCATATGGCTACACCTTC. Encoded protein: CSVEETAYGYTF.